The present T cell receptor beta chain was sequenced within a study of spatial heterogeneity in lung cancer. One entry per CDR3 protein results from TCRdb running MiXCR on the 5' RACE reads. The table shows 13,000 to 15,000 distinct CDR3 sequences, with over 9.5% occurring only once. V dropped 2 bases and J dropped 5 bases, with 17 bases sitting between them. The germline V gene encodes CDR1 DFQATT and CDR2 SNEGSKA (reference sequence). CDR3 length: 15 residues. Noted time point: sample taken at primary tumor resection. Whole RNA from tumor, nontumor lung or frozen PBMC was sequenced unsorted. This clonotype is medium-sized.

This sample comprised PBMCs, obtained at surgery. This sequence was found in a male donor with early-stage non-small cell lung cancer. The chain links TRBV20-1 to TRBJ2-3, with D perhaps matching TRBD1 or TRBD2 (5 bases each). For the CDR3, the DNA is TGCAGTGCTAGATCGGGACGGGTCGTCGGAGATACGCAGTATTTT. It encodes CSARSGRVVGDTQYF.